Detailed here is one T cell receptor beta chain. This sample is drawn from a study of blood T cell repertoires in COVID-19. In the study overall: From the United States, Italy and Spain came samples of acute and convalescent COVID-19.

In germline, CDR1 is LNHDA, CDR2 SQIVND (reference sequence). The length of the CDR3 is 15 residues. V was clipped by 2 bases and J by 8 bases, with 18 bases between them. TCRdb's table, derived via immunoSEQ multiplex PCR, lists solely in-frame clones and lacks some. The sample yields roughly 260,000 clones, 90% to 95% seen once. In Cohort 3, a recovered donor had either two negative PCRs, clearance, or symptom resolution. Sequences were obtained from PBMCs or T cells enriched from blood (not recorded which). The TCR originated in a woman between 18 and 30 years old who had recovered from COVID-19. This rearrangement joins TRBV19 to TRBJ1-2; weak D call: TRBD1 (6 bases). The CDR3 reads CASSISGRGGRGYTF. DNA for the CDR3: TGTGCCAGTAGTATAAGTGGTAGAGGGGGTCGAGGCTACACCTTC.